This is a list of T cell receptor beta chains from one sample in a study of blood T cell repertoires in COVID-19. Here immunoSEQ multiplex PCR was the method, and the copy in TCRdb shows in-frame clones only, minus some. Seen here are approximately 94,000 clones, about four fifths observed once, and the top ten hold approximately 24%. Input material: peripheral blood. The source of these receptors is a human donor in a cohort sampled during active COVID-19. The CDR3 runs from the conserved cysteine through the conserved F or W. D genes are given only for firm matches. A clone size is listed for some rows: how often the clone was seen (once, few, many), or a class if it is expanded.

TRBV5-6,TRBD2,TRBJ2-5,-,TGTGCCAGCAGCTGGTGGCCCGGGGCAGGCGGCCGGGAGGGAGAGACCCAGTACTTC,CASSWWPGAGGREGETQYF
TRBV23-1,-,TRBJ2-7,-,TGCGCCAGCAGTCCTTCCGACGAGCAGTACTTC,CASSPSDEQYF
TRBV5-1,TRBD2,TRBJ2-5,-,TGCGCCAGCAGCCCGAGTCCAGCGGGACAAGAGACCCAGTACTTC,CASSPSPAGQETQYF
TRBV5-4,-,TRBJ2-7,-,TGTGCCAGCAGCCCTCAATGGGGGCAGTCCTACGAGCAGTACTTC,CASSPQWGQSYEQYF
TRBV5-6,-,TRBJ1-1,few,TGTGCCAGCAGCTTGGGACCGGGAACGGGAGCTTTCTTT,CASSLGPGTGAFF
TRBV6-5,-,TRBJ2-7,-,TGTGCCACCTACGGGGAGTTGCCCTCAGACGAGCAGTACTTC,CATYGELPSDEQYF
TRBV28,TRBD1,TRBJ2-2,few,TGTGCCAGCAGTTATGGGACAGACACCGGGGAGCTGTTTTTT,CASSYGTDTGELFF
TRBV11-1,-,TRBJ1-2,few,TGTGCCAGCAGCTTACCGGGAGCGGGCTATGGCTACACCTTC,CASSLPGAGYGYTF
TRBV6-2/TRBV6-3,TRBD2,TRBJ2-3,-,TGTGCCAGCAGCCCCGGGACTAGCGGTACGGATACGCAGTATTTT,CASSPGTSGTDTQYF
TRBV19,TRBD1,TRBJ1-5,-,TGTGCCAGTAGTGTTAGACAGGGAGGAAGCAATCAGCCCCAGCATTTT,CASSVRQGGSNQPQHF
TRBV4-1,-,TRBJ2-5,-,TGCGCCAGCAGCCAACTGGGGCTCCAAGAGACCCAGTACTTC,CASSQLGLQETQYF
TRBV7-9,-,TRBJ1-2,-,TGTGCCAGCAGCTCAATAACGTCGACAGGTTCTAACTATGGCTACACCTTC,CASSSITSTGSNYGYTF
TRBV28,TRBD1,TRBJ1-1,-,TGTGCCAGCAGTCCGGGACAGGCGATCACTGAAGCTTTCTTT,CASSPGQAITEAFF
TRBV3-1/TRBV3-2,-,TRBJ2-7,-,TGTGCCAGCAGCCTGCGTATCCACGAGCAGTACTTC,CASSLRIHEQYF
TRBV15,TRBD1,TRBJ2-7,few,TGTGCCACCAGCACCCGGAGGACAGGGATAGAGCAGTACTTC,CATSTRRTGIEQYF
TRBV6-5,TRBD1,TRBJ2-5,-,TGTGCCAGCAGATCCGACAGGGGACCCCAAGAGACCCAGTACTTC,CASRSDRGPQETQYF
TRBV29-1,-,TRBJ2-3,-,TGCAGCGTTGACTGGACAGCTTACGGCGGTACGCAGTATTTT,CSVDWTAYGGTQYF
TRBV7-3,TRBD1,TRBJ2-3,-,TGTGCCAGCAGCTTAGGCCGGGACAGCTCCACAGATACGCAGTATTTT,CASSLGRDSSTDTQYF
TRBV5-1,TRBD1,TRBJ2-3,-,TGCGCCAGCAGACGGGACAGAGGCACAGATACGCAGTATTTT,CASRRDRGTDTQYF
TRBV5-1,-,TRBJ2-5,-,TGCGCCACCGCACCCCCAGAAAACCAAGAGACCCAGTACTTC,CATAPPENQETQYF
TRBV9,TRBD2,TRBJ2-5,-,TGTGCCAGCAGCGTAGCAGCCAGCGGGGGGATGAGAGAGACCCAGTACTTC,CASSVAASGGMRETQYF
TRBV27,-,TRBJ1-1,-,TGTGCCAGCAGAAAGGGGTTTGAAGCTTTCTTT,CASRKGFEAFF
TRBV12-3/TRBV12-4,-,TRBJ2-7,-,TGTGCCAGCAGCCAGACTCTGCGCGAGCAGTACTTC,CASSQTLREQYF
TRBV9,-,TRBJ2-2,-,TGTGCCAGCAGCCCCATATCCGGGACATCAAACACCGGGGAGCTGTTTTTT,CASSPISGTSNTGELFF
TRBV12-3/TRBV12-4,-,TRBJ2-3,-,TGTGCCAGCAGTCCGGCAGATACGCAGTATTTT,CASSPADTQYF
TRBV6-5,TRBD2,TRBJ2-7,-,TGTGCCAGCAGTTACTCGTCTAGCGGGGGGCTCGAGCAGTACTTC,CASSYSSSGGLEQYF
TRBV19,TRBD1,TRBJ2-3,-,TGTGCCAGTAGTCCGACAGGGATTAGCACAGATACGCAGTATTTT,CASSPTGISTDTQYF
TRBV5-1,TRBD1,TRBJ2-7,-,TGCGCCAGCAGCTCCCTGCCGGGACAGGGCCTTACCCTCTCCTACGAGCAGTACTTC,CASSSLPGQGLTLSYEQYF
TRBV27,TRBD1,TRBJ1-6,-,TGTGCCAGCAGTTCCCTAGACAGGGGACCCTCACCCCTCCACTTT,CASSSLDRGPSPLHF
TRBV5-4,TRBD1,TRBJ2-7,-,TGTGCCAGCAGCCCCGGACAGGGGGCTTACGAGCAGTACTTC,CASSPGQGAYEQYF
TRBV19,-,TRBJ1-5,-,TGTGCCAGTAGTATCGAACAGGGTAGGTATCAGCCCCAGCATTTT,CASSIEQGRYQPQHF
TRBV5-6,TRBD1,TRBJ2-1,-,TGTGCCAGCAGCTCCACAGGGGGCTTGAGGGATGAGCAGTTCTTC,CASSSTGGLRDEQFF